Below, one TCR beta chain is given with its context. Its antigen remains unknown. Assay: immunoSEQ multiplex PCR; the TCRdb copy retains only in-frame clones and omits some. Among 100,000 to 150,000 clones listed, around 87% were seen once. This sample was included in a study of T cell responses to AZD1222 COVID-19 vaccine. Background on the study: Investigators merged groups given second doses at roughly 4 or roughly 12 weeks.

The V gene's germline CDR1 is SGDLS and CDR2 YYNGEE. The germline V and J ends were trimmed by 0 bases and 1 base, with 10 bases remaining between them. The CDR3 totals 15 residues. The study's findings and limits: Reportedly, close to half of spike-specific TCRs are directed against unmutated variant regions. The number of AZD1222 recipients seropositive at baseline was only 6 or 7. Females made up more of the donors, who were largely white British, and clonal diversity may have come out too low.

This sequence originates from an adult in good health. The V call is TRBV9, the J call TRBJ1-1; tentative D call: TRBD1 (5 bases). Sequencing was performed on peripheral blood, taken on day 0 of AZD1222 vaccination. The CDR3 region is CASSVEQGGNTEAFF. Written as DNA, the CDR3 is TGTGCCAGCAGCGTAGAGCAGGGCGGGAACACTGAAGCTTTCTTT. Looking up the rest from reference TRBV9 and TRBJ1-1 gives the full variable domain: DSGVTQTPKHLITATGQRVTLRCSPRSGDLSVYWYQQSLDQGLQFLIQYYNGEERAKGNILERFSAQQFPDLHSELNLSSLELGDSALYFCASSVEQGGNTEAFFGQGTRLTVV.